In its sample, the clone carrying this TCR beta chain was seen many times. Its specificity is not known. This sample was taken from a study of blood T cells in healthy people across ages. The study, taken as a whole, reports: Investigators treated diversity estimates from one million T cells as underestimates. More naive CD4+ cells and higher diversity were found in long-lived than in aged donors.

Germline values: CDR1 MDHEN, CDR2 SYDVKM. This CDR3 region has 13 residues. Deletions cut 5 bases from V and 3 bases from J, with 10 bases between. PCR was performed a second time for 7 to 11 cycles using a sample-barcoded 5' primer and a J-beta primer mix. A template-switch adaptor containing 12 random nucleotides labeled each cDNA molecule. TCRdb passed the 5' RACE reads through MiXCR, listing each CDR3 protein once. This table has 750,000 to 1,000,000 distinct CDR3 sequences, just under 30% appearing once. These same data were also listed under a study on T cells of mothers and their children. That study reports: Related mother-child pairs shared slightly more overlap than unrelated pairs, but the difference was non-significant.

J is TRBJ1-2 and V is TRBV28; tentatively, D is TRBD1 (5 bases). This receptor was taken from a woman aged 40-49 years in good health. What was sequenced was blood. This chain's CDR3 is CASSDRAYYGYTF. CDR3 coding DNA: TGTGCCAGCAGTGACAGAGCCTACTATGGCTACACCTTC.